This T cell receptor beta chain is from a study of blood T cells in healthy people across ages. Together with a sample-barcoded 5' primer, a J-beta primer mix was included in a second PCR lasting about 6 to 12 cycles. Each single sample gave us at least 3 million CDR3-containing paired-end reads. One entry per CDR3 protein, called by TCRdb with MiXCR from the 5' RACE reads. The sample shows more than 1,000,000 distinct CDR3 sequences, less than 25% of them seen only once. Each donor's blood draw was 8.5 to 10 milliliters of peripheral blood. The germline V and J ends were trimmed by 5 bases and 4 bases, with 16 bases remaining between them. CDR3 length equals 15 residues. In germline, CDR1 is MNHEY, CDR2 SMNVEV (reference sequence). This sample was also put to use in a study of T cells of mothers and their children.

The clonotype was recovered from a girl aged 2 to 9 in good health. Sequences were obtained from blood. This rearrangement joins TRBV27 to TRBJ2-3; the D gene is possibly TRBD2 (6 bases). The CDR3 DNA reads TGTGCCAGCAGTAGTGACTTCGGGGGTGCAGATACGCAGTATTTT. Translated: CASSSDFGGADTQYF.